These 20 T cell receptor beta chains originate from one sample sequenced in a study of neurological immune-mediated disorders. TCRdb used MiXCR to reprocess the 5' RACE reads, holding one entry per CDR3 protein. The table has around 55,000 distinct CDR3 sequences, just under 4% seen once. The sequenced material came from CD4+ T cells from blood. The receptors were sampled from a woman aged 40 to 50 with multiple sclerosis.

This clonotype was seen many times. The chain employs TRBV12-5 and TRBJ1-1; 11 nucleotides agree with TRBD1. Germline CDR1 is LGHNT and CDR2 is FRNRAP. V shed 5 bases and J 1 base; nucleotides not matched to a gene: 0. The length of the CDR3 is 14 residues. The chain's CDR3 is CASGGTGGNTEAFF. For the CDR3, the DNA is TGTGCTAGTGGTGGGACAGGGGGGAACACTGAAGCTTTCTTT.

This clonotype came up many times. This chain links TRBV5-5 with TRBJ1-2; D unclear. This CDR3 is 13 amino acids long. Germline values: CDR1 SGHKS, CDR2 YYEKEE (reference sequence). Trimming cost V 0 bases and J 8 bases, with 11 bases left between them. CDR3 bases: TGTGCCAGCAGCTTGGAATCGGCGCGGGGCTACACCTTC. This codes for CASSLESARGYTF.

This clonotype has at least ten counts. The chain uses TRBV27 and TRBJ1-2, with 11 bases fitting TRBD1. CDR1 is MNHEY and CDR2 is SMNVEV in the germline V gene (reference sequence). Trimming at V came to 3 bases and at J to 8 bases, leaving 5 bases not matched to a gene. CDR3 length: 14 residues. As DNA, the CDR3 is TGTGCCAGCAGTTTGGACAGGGGGCTTAAGGGCTACACCTTC. Translating gives CASSLDRGLKGYTF.

This clonotype was counted ten times or more. The rearrangement links TRBV18 to TRBJ2-3, with a tentative D call TRBD1 (5 bases). The germline V gene has CDR1 KGHSH and CDR2 LQKENI. This CDR3 has 15 residues. V was pared by 1 base and J by 1 base, with 9 bases between. DNA of the CDR3: TGTGCCAGCTCACCACGGGGCAAGGGCACAGATACGCAGTATTTT. The encoded protein is CASSPRGKGTDTQYF.

This clonotype was recorded many times. V usage is TRBV5-1 and J usage is TRBJ2-1; no clear D gene. V lost 4 bases, J lost 8 bases, and 16 bases lay in between. The germline V gene has CDR1 SGHRS and CDR2 YFSETQ. The length of the CDR3 is 14 residues. CDR3 sequence reads: CASSPVVHRDEQFF. Here the CDR3 DNA reads TGCGCCAGCAGCCCAGTAGTTCATAGGGATGAGCAGTTCTTC.

This clonotype was observed many times. CDR3 protein: CSAGPRRVSEAFF. CDR3 in DNA: TGCAGCGCCGGACCAAGGAGGGTGAGTGAAGCTTTCTTT. The V and J genes are TRBV29-1 and TRBJ1-1; D call uncertain. CDR1 and CDR2 from the germline V gene are SQVTM and ANQGSEA. V was clipped by 7 bases and J by 7 bases, with 19 bases between them. The CDR3 extends over 13 amino acids. The full variable domain, completed using reference TRBV29-1 and TRBJ1-1, is SAVISQKPSRDICQRGTSLTIQCQVDSQVTMMFWYRQQPGQSLTLIATANQGSEATYESGFVIDKFPISRPNLTFSTLTVSNMSPEDSSIYLCSAGPRRVSEAFFGQGTRLTVV.

This clonotype was recorded many times. The V and J genes are TRBV9 and TRBJ1-2; D is perhaps TRBD1 (5 bases). The germline gives CDR1 SGDLS, CDR2 YYNGEE. The CDR3 loop spans 15 amino acids. Trimming removed 0 bases from V and 4 bases from J, with 13 bases in between. CDR3 sequence: CASSVDPGTIYGYTF. The CDR3 nucleotides read TGTGCCAGCAGCGTAGACCCCGGGACGATCTATGGCTACACCTTC. Using reference TRBV9 and TRBJ1-2 for the parts outside the CDR3, the full variable domain is DSGVTQTPKHLITATGQRVTLRCSPRSGDLSVYWYQQSLDQGLQFLIQYYNGEERAKGNILERFSAQQFPDLHSELNLSSLELGDSALYFCASSVDPGTIYGYTFGSGTRLTVV.

This clonotype showed up many times. The chain links TRBV20-1 to TRBJ1-1, with unresolved D. Per germline, CDR1 DFQATT and CDR2 SNEGSKA (reference sequence). The CDR3 is 13 amino acids. The CDR3 loop reads CSLQNGMNTEAFF. The CDR3 nucleotides are TGCAGCCTTCAGAACGGGATGAACACTGAAGCTTTCTTT.

In this sample, this clonotype turned up many times. This rearrangement joins TRBV4-1 to TRBJ2-6; D call uncertain. V lost 4 bases, J lost 0 bases, and 10 bases lay in between. This CDR3 spans 16 amino acids. Germline-derived CDR1 and CDR2 are MGHRA and YSYEKL. In DNA form, the CDR3 reads TGCGCCAGCAGCCGCTACAGCCTCTCTGGGGCCAACGTCCTGACTTTC. Its protein product is CASSRYSLSGANVLTF.

Many counts were recorded for this clonotype. The chain uses TRBV5-6 and TRBJ2-3; 10 bases agree with TRBD2. Germline V gene lookup returns CDR1 SGHDT and CDR2 YYEEEE. The trim removed 4 bases at V and 2 bases at J, leaving 4 bases unmatched. The CDR3 runs to 15 residues. This chain's CDR3 is CASSLLAGPTDTQYF. CDR3 DNA sequence: TGTGCCAGCAGCCTACTAGCGGGGCCCACAGATACGCAGTATTTT.

This clonotype was seen repeatedly, ten times or more. The chain is built from TRBV29-1 and TRBJ2-1; no reliable D call. The V gene's germline CDR1 is SQVTM and CDR2 ANQGSEA. This CDR3 is 13 amino acids long. Trimming removed 7 bases from V and 0 bases from J, with 10 bases in between. CDR3 in DNA: TGCAGCGCCTCAGAGAGCTCCTACAATGAGCAGTTCTTC. Amino acids: CSASESSYNEQFF.

This clonotype showed up many times. V gene TRBV5-1 combines with J gene TRBJ2-3; D is uncertain. The CDR3 has 11 amino acids. CDR1 and CDR2 from the germline V gene are SGHRS and YFSETQ. Deletions cut 0 bases from V and 5 bases from J, with 1 base between. CDR3 in amino acids: CASSLEDTQYF. The CDR3 nucleotides read TGCGCCAGCAGCTTGGAAGATACGCAGTATTTT.

There are many counts of this clonotype. V gene TRBV12-3 or TRBV12-4 combines with J gene TRBJ2-2; 9 bases are a match to TRBD1. This CDR3 has 14 amino acids. The junction had 4 bases not matched to a gene; V was cut back by 6 bases and J by 5 bases. CDR3 in amino acids: CASRRGTGTGELFF. In nucleotides, the CDR3 is TGTGCCAGCAGGCGAGGGACAGGGACCGGGGAGCTGTTTTTT.

Ten or more counts support this clonotype. The CDR3 is CASRGYDGELFF. The CDR3 region has the DNA TGCGCCAGCAGGGGATATGACGGGGAGCTGTTTTTT. The V gene is TRBV4-1, the J gene TRBJ2-2; D is uncertain. V was clipped by 6 bases and J by 7 bases, with 9 bases between them. The CDR3 spans 12 residues. Germline V gives CDR1 MGHRA, CDR2 YSYEKL.

V and J are TRBV5-5 and TRBJ2-7, with D unresolved. Trimming removed 5 bases from V and 3 bases from J, with 6 bases in between. The CDR3 is 11 amino acids. In germline, CDR1 is SGHKS, CDR2 YYEKEE (reference sequence). CDR3 in amino acids: CASRGNYEQYF. CDR3 DNA sequence: TGTGCCAGCAGAGGAAACTACGAGCAGTACTTC.

This clonotype has at least ten counts. The chain has TRBV20-1 and TRBJ1-1, with a tentative D call TRBD1 (5 bases). Trimming took 0 bases from V and 7 from J, leaving 15 bases between them. The germline V gene encodes CDR1 DFQATT and CDR2 SNEGSKA (reference sequence). The length of the CDR3 is 14 residues. CDR3 nucleotide sequence: TGCAGTGCTAGAGATCAATCCAGGGAGGGTGAAGCTTTCTTT. Amino acid sequence: CSARDQSREGEAFF.

This clonotype was observed at least ten times. The chain carries TRBV10-2 and TRBJ2-3; the match to TRBD2 covers 12 bases. Germline values: CDR1 WSHSY, CDR2 SAAADI. This CDR3 is built from 15 residues. V was pared by 5 bases and J by 3 bases, with 3 bases of the junction left unmatched. In DNA form, the CDR3 reads TGCGCCAGCAGTAAGACTAGCGGGGGAACAGATACGCAGTATTTT. Translating gives CASSKTSGGTDTQYF.

The rearrangement joins TRBV20-1 to TRBJ2-2, with 12 bases that match TRBD1. Trimming removed 6 bases from V and 4 bases from J; junction bases left unmatched: 6. CDR1 and CDR2 from the germline V gene are DFQATT and SNEGSKA (reference sequence). CDR3 length: 15 amino acids. The CDR3: CSAPGQGAVTGELFF. For the CDR3, the DNA is TGCAGTGCGCCGGGACAGGGGGCCGTCACCGGGGAGCTGTTTTTT.

This clonotype occurred many times. This rearrangement joins TRBV29-1 to TRBJ2-3; possibly TRBD1 or TRBD2 for D (7 bases each). Germline assignment: CDR1 SQVTM and CDR2 ANQGSEA. Trimming removed 3 bases at V and 4 bases at J, with 11 bases between. The CDR3 spans 13 residues. DNA for the CDR3: TGCAGCGTTGATCAGGGGGGGGCAGATACGCAGTATTTT. This codes for CSVDQGGADTQYF.

This clonotype has ten or more counts. The genes are TRBV5-1 and TRBJ1-5; 7 nucleotides agree with TRBD1. CDR3 size: 15 residues. With V trimmed by 2 bases and J by 6 bases, 8 bases remained unmatched. In germline, CDR1 is SGHRS, CDR2 YFSETQ. This CDR3 is CASSLQGSWGQPQHF. DNA of the CDR3: TGCGCCAGCAGCTTACAGGGGAGTTGGGGTCAGCCCCAGCATTTT.